This T cell receptor (beta chain) came from a study of T cell repertoires in cytomegalovirus infection. Across the study: CMV epitopes, recently identified HLA-C-restricted and well-studied HLA-B-restricted, were used. CMV infection together with matching HLA type was indicated by public TCR beta signatures.

TCRdb called the reads again in MiXCR, with one record for every CDR3 protein. The sample records a few hundred thousand distinct CDR3 sequences, approximately 40% being singletons. Study-wide points: HLA-C-restricted CMV clonotypes gave the most frequent clonotype in two of eight donors.

V lost 4 bases and J lost 2, with 13 bases in between. Germline V gene sequence: CDR1 SGDLS, CDR2 YYNGEE. The CDR3 spans 15 residues. A note on this clonotype: Its cognate antigen is unknown.

The TCR sequence derives from a human donor in good health (CMV status not recorded). Some clones in this sample may be carry-over from other donors' samples. This sample comprised cultured PBMCs, obtained from culture after CMV antigen stimulation. The V call is TRBV9, the J call TRBJ2-1; unclear D gene. The CDR3 spells CASSLRWVTYNEQFF. The CDR3 DNA is TGTGCCAGCAGCTTGCGGTGGGTTACCTACAATGAGCAGTTCTTC.